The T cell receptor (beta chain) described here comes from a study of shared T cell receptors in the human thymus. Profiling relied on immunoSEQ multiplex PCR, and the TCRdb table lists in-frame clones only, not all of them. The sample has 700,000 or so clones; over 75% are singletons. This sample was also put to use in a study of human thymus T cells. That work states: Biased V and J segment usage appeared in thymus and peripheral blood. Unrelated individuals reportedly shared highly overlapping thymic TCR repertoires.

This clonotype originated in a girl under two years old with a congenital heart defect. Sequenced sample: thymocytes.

CDR3 bases: TGTGCCAGCAGTGAACTCCACCCCGGGGAAGCTTTCTTT. It codes for CASSELHPGEAFF. The rearrangement uses TRBV25-1 and TRBJ1-1; D unclear. The CDR3 loop spans 13 amino acids. Germline lookup yields CDR1 MGHDK and CDR2 SYGVNS. Trimming left V 2 bases short and J 8 bases short, with 12 bases between.